Sequencing of this TCR beta chain was carried out in a study of shared clonotypes between healthy human individuals. Background on the study: The donors, two women and a few men, were aged 18 to 49. General study points: Genetic and exposure-history diversity was limited by the few donors.

In unsorted samples, genomic DNA was obtained using 94 million or so PBMCs. Concerning this clone: What it binds is not known.

At deep level, the assay was performed. The assay was immunoSEQ multiplex PCR, and TCRdb's table has in-frame clones only and misses some. The data contain over 400,000 clones, 70% to 85% of them seen just once; the ten biggest clones take up 9.5% to 15%. This sequence was found in a woman in her thirties or forties in good health. Some clones in this sample may be carry-over from other donors' samples. Sequenced sample: PBMCs.

The CDR3 region has the DNA TGTGCCAGCAGTATGTCAGTACAAGAGACCCAGTACTTC. This sequence encodes CASSMSVQETQYF. V usage is TRBV2 and J usage is TRBJ2-5, with D unclear. Germline V gene sequence: CDR1 SNHLY, CDR2 FYNNEI. This CDR3 spans 13 amino acids. V was clipped by 5 bases and J by 2 bases, with 9 bases between them.